These T cell receptor beta chains were read from a single sample in a study of shared clonotypes between healthy human individuals. Clones were read by immunoSEQ multiplex PCR, and TCRdb kept only the in-frame ones, dropping some. This sample has approximately 98,000 clones, with around 65% found just once. Material: memory CD8+ T cells sorted from blood. These receptors were collected from a woman aged 25 to 39 in good health. CDR3s include the opening cysteine and the closing phenylalanine or tryptophan. A D gene is named only where the DNA matches it firmly.

V gene	D gene	CDR3 protein
TRBV11-3	TRBD2	CASSLNGLAGTGELFF
TRBV4-1	NA	CASSPEVGSNQPQHF
TRBV6-4	TRBD2	CASSDGASGSYEQFF
TRBV7-9	NA	CASRSDRSYEQYF
TRBV6-4	NA	CASSDTTGHTDTQYF
TRBV2	TRBD1	CASRGTASNGYTF
TRBV2	NA	CASSGTEDQPQHF
TRBV18	TRBD1	CASSTGTGGSNQPQHF
TRBV19	NA	CASSPGSGYEQYF
TRBV25-1	NA	CASSEGSAGGYEQYF
TRBV6-1	NA	CASVGGQNYEQYF
TRBV7-2	NA	CASSLGADVGTQYF
TRBV7-6	NA	CASSLGLSYEQYF
TRBV19	NA	CASSTGLRGDEQFF
TRBV7-3	TRBD2	CASSLIGLAPQYF
TRBV7-7	TRBD2	CASSLGRGAYEQYF
TRBV19	NA	CASSAGANQPQHF
TRBV27	NA	CASSLSGVERFNEQFF
TRBV19	TRBD2	CASSGGESTDTQYF
TRBV6-1	NA	CASSGTDRSSYEQYF
TRBV4-1	NA	CASSQSVGNTEAFF
TRBV7-6	NA	CASSLSVVSGNTIYF
TRBV2	TRBD1	CASSVRQGNQPQHF
TRBV2	NA	CASKGQAKYEQYF
TRBV2	NA	CASNRYSSYNEQFF
TRBV7-2	NA	CASSRGRSGTQYF
TRBV28	TRBD2	CASQGLAEGPYEQYF
TRBV28	NA	CASSSDYNYGYTF
TRBV7-6	NA	CASSLADQGLSGNTIYF
TRBV20-1	NA	CSAISNEQFF
TRBV25-1	NA	CASSEVVGGEQYF
TRBV29-1	TRBD1	CSVGTGEDGPQHF
TRBV7-6	TRBD2	CASSLSSFRGLGYEQYF
TRBV5-1	NA	CASSSSGEEEKLFF
TRBV27	TRBD1	CASSSGGQGRYGYTF
TRBV25-1	NA	CASSAGHSSGANVLTF
TRBV19	TRBD2	CASSASSGKPNEQFF
TRBV25-1	NA	CATGPSSYNEQFF
TRBV27	NA	CASSPARGDTQYF
TRBV7-2	TRBD1	CASSRDRVTYEQYF